A selection of T cell receptor beta chains follows, all from one sample in a study of OX40 agonist ivuxolimab in advanced cancers. Only in-frame clones appear in the TCRdb table, and some are missing; sequencing was by immunoSEQ multiplex PCR. The sample includes fewer than 90,000 clones, 65% to 90% seen only once; the top ten take approximately 3.1%. Sequencing was performed on CD4+ or CD8+ T cells sorted from blood, taken in a trial of the OX40 agonist ivuxolimab. These receptors were taken from an adult with an advanced solid tumor such as melanoma, head and neck, liver or kidney cancer. Each CDR3 is given with its conserved first and last residue. Fields, in order: V gene, D gene, J gene, clone size, CDR3 length, CDR3 DNA, CDR3 protein. D genes are given only for firm matches. Size is omitted from some rows. Given values are once, few, many or a class for expanded clones.

TRBV9	.	TRBJ2-2	.	14	TGTGCCAGCAGCGTTAGGACACCCACCGGGGAGCTGTTTTTT	CASSVRTPTGELFF
TRBV11-3	.	TRBJ1-4	.	13	TGTGCCAGCAGAGTCAGGGAATTTGAAAAACTGTTTTTT	CASRVREFEKLFF
TRBV19	TRBD1	TRBJ2-3	once	12	TGTGCCAGTAGTGCACGGACAGGGGCGCAGTATTTT	CASSARTGAQYF
TRBV14	.	TRBJ1-4	.	15	TGTGCCAGCAGCCAAGTTACTGCTAGAGGTGAAAAACTGTTTTTT	CASSQVTARGEKLFF
TRBV11-3	.	TRBJ2-3	.	14	TGTGCCAGCAGCTTTGCTCGGGTTGTAGATACGCAGTATTTT	CASSFARVVDTQYF
TRBV11-3	.	TRBJ2-7	.	13	TGTGCCAGCAGCCCGTGGGCCACCTACGAGCAGTACTTC	CASSPWATYEQYF
TRBV19	.	TRBJ2-7	.	13	TGTGCCAGTAGCCTGACCTTTTCCTACGAGCAGTACTTC	CASSLTFSYEQYF
TRBV4-1	TRBD1	TRBJ2-2	.	14	TGCGCCAGCAGCCGGGGACAGTACACCGGGGAGCTGTTTTTT	CASSRGQYTGELFF
TRBV6-1	.	TRBJ1-5	.	15	TGTGCCAGCAGTTCAGGGGAAGTTAGCAATCAGCCCCAGCATTTT	CASSSGEVSNQPQHF
TRBV6-5	.	TRBJ1-2	.	16	TGTGCCAGCAGTTACTCCCATACAGGGTCCTCACATGGCTACACCTTC	CASSYSHTGSSHGYTF
TRBV10-3	TRBD1	TRBJ1-5	.	13	TGTGCCATCAGCGCAGACAGGGACCAGCCCCAGCATTTT	CAISADRDQPQHF
TRBV7-2	TRBD2	TRBJ2-1	once	13	TGTGCCAGCAGGCGGACTAGCGGCAATGAGCAGTTCTTC	CASRRTSGNEQFF
TRBV6-5	.	TRBJ1-6	.	15	TGTGCCAGCACCCAAAGGGGTCCGGGAAATTCACCCCTCCACTTT	CASTQRGPGNSPLHF
TRBV10-3	.	TRBJ2-7	.	15	TGTGCCATCAGTGTACTTAGGGACGGAACCTACGAGCAGTACTTC	CAISVLRDGTYEQYF
TRBV19	.	TRBJ1-1	.	15	TGTGCCACCCAACCCCCCGCGGGGATTGGCACTGAAGCTTTCTTT	CATQPPAGIGTEAFF
TRBV7-6	.	TRBJ2-5	.	16	TGTGCCAGCAGCTTACTTTCCAAGGGCTCCAGAGAGACCCAGTACTTC	CASSLLSKGSRETQYF
TRBV11-2	.	TRBJ2-7	.	13	TGTGCCAGCAGCTTAGAGTCAGGGGCCGAGCAGTACTTC	CASSLESGAEQYF
TRBV20-1	.	TRBJ1-1	medium-sized	11	TGCAGTGCCCCAGGGGTAACTGAAGCTTTCTTT	CSAPGVTEAFF
TRBV6-1	TRBD1	TRBJ2-7	.	14	TGTGCCAGCATTAGGGACAGGGGGTCCTACGAGCAGTACTTC	CASIRDRGSYEQYF
TRBV7-9	.	TRBJ1-2	.	13	TGTGCCAGCAGCTTGGGGCTAAGGTCTGGCTACACCTTC	CASSLGLRSGYTF
TRBV14	.	TRBJ1-6	.	15	TGTGCCAGCAGCCAACAGGGTATACGGTTCGCACCCCTCCACTTT	CASSQQGIRFAPLHF
TRBV18	.	TRBJ2-6	.	18	TGTGCCAGCTCACCACGGTCCGGACTTGACTCTGGGGCCAACGTCCTGACTTTC	CASSPRSGLDSGANVLTF
TRBV19	.	TRBJ2-6	.	16	TGTGCCAGTAGTATAGGTGGGGGCTCTGGGGCCAACGTCCTGACTTTC	CASSIGGGSGANVLTF
TRBV19	.	TRBJ2-7	.	16	TGTGCCAGTAGTGGTATGGGGCAGGTTGCATCCTACGAGCAGTACTTC	CASSGMGQVASYEQYF
TRBV18	.	TRBJ2-3	.	14	TGTGCCAGCTCCCCCGAAGGGACCTCGGGTACGCAGTATTTT	CASSPEGTSGTQYF
TRBV7-2	TRBD1	TRBJ2-2	.	16	TGTGCCAGCCTGGAACGGCCGGGACAGGGGTACGGGGAGCTGTTTTTT	CASLERPGQGYGELFF
TRBV6-5	.	TRBJ2-7	.	13	TGTGCCAGCAGGACACCCGGAGGTGGCGAGCAGTACTTC	CASRTPGGGEQYF
TRBV7-3	.	TRBJ2-3	few	13	TGTGCCAGCAGCTTCGAGGCGGAGGATACGCAGTATTTT	CASSFEAEDTQYF
TRBV7-9	TRBD1	TRBJ2-2	.	18	TGTGCCAGCAGCTTAATCGGCAGGGGGTCCCTCAGGGGCGGGGAGCTGTTTTTT	CASSLIGRGSLRGGELFF
TRBV7-8	.	TRBJ1-2	.	14	TGTGCCAGCCGGCGGGGTCGGTTCGACTATGGCTACACCTTC	CASRRGRFDYGYTF
TRBV11-2	.	TRBJ1-3	few	13	TGTGCCAGCAGCTTAACAAATGGAAACACCATATATTTT	CASSLTNGNTIYF
TRBV15	.	TRBJ2-7	.	12	TGTGCCACCAGCAGAGGGGCCTACGAGCAGTACTTC	CATSRGAYEQYF
TRBV7-9	TRBD1	TRBJ2-1	.	16	TGTGCCAGCAGCTACTACGGGGACAGTACCTACAATGAGCAGTTCTTC	CASSYYGDSTYNEQFF
TRBV4-1	.	TRBJ1-3	.	16	TGCGCCAGCAGCCAATTCTTTGACTTGACTGGAAACACCATATATTTT	CASSQFFDLTGNTIYF
TRBV7-9	.	TRBJ2-1	.	14	TGTGCCAGCAGCTTAAGCCGCGGGAACAATGAGCAGTTCTTC	CASSLSRGNNEQFF
TRBV5-4	TRBD2	TRBJ2-7	.	18	TGTGCCAGCAGCTTGCTGGCTAGCGGGAGGGCCGCTTGGGACGAGCAGTACTTC	CASSLLASGRAAWDEQYF
TRBV18	TRBD1	TRBJ1-1	.	13	TGTGCCAGCTCGGGACAGGAGAACACTGAAGCTTTCTTT	CASSGQENTEAFF
TRBV5-8	.	TRBJ2-7	.	15	TGTGCCAGCAGCGGGAGCGACAGGAGCTCCTACGAGCAGTACTTC	CASSGSDRSSYEQYF
TRBV19	.	TRBJ1-6	.	13	TGTGCCAGTAGTATAGATTGGGATTCACCCCTCCACTTT	CASSIDWDSPLHF
TRBV6-4	TRBD2	TRBJ2-1	.	17	TGTGCCAGCAGTGGCCTGGGCGGGAGATACGGCTACAATGAGCAGTTCTTC	CASSGLGGRYGYNEQFF
TRBV7-2	.	TRBJ2-7	.	12	TGTGCCAGCAGCTCCCTTTTCTACGAGCAGTACTTC	CASSSLFYEQYF